The 15 T cell receptor beta chains listed next were all sequenced from one sample in a study of cytomegalovirus exposure and HLA in healthy donors. Amplification used 60 Vbeta primers and 13 Jbeta primers. Some clones are missing from TCRdb's copy, which holds only in-frame ones; the method was immunoSEQ multiplex PCR. The data show 150,000 to 250,000 clones, more than 75% seen once. Sequenced: PBMCs. Receptors were obtained from a woman aged 50 to 60 in good health and CMV-seropositive.

This sequence joins TRBV13 and TRBJ2-3; 11 bases match TRBD1. CDR1 is PRHDT and CDR2 is FYEKMQ in the germline V gene (reference sequence). The CDR3 covers 17 residues. V was clipped by 4 bases and J by 4 bases; unmatched bases: 10. DNA of the CDR3: TGTGCCAGCAGCTGGGACAGGGGGAACACCCGGCCAGATACGCAGTATTTT. It codes for CASSWDRGNTRPDTQYF.

This clone has only one observation. The chain recombines TRBV6-1 with TRBJ2-7; TRBD1 agrees at 12 bases. Germline V gene data show CDR1 as MNHNS and CDR2 as SASEGT. CDR3 size: 14 residues. V dropped 4 bases and J dropped 5; count of bases not matched to a gene: 3. The CDR3 reads CASSAGTGGHEQYF. The CDR3 DNA sequence: TGTGCCAGCAGTGCCGGGACAGGGGGCCACGAGCAGTACTTC.

The V call is TRBV7-2, the J call TRBJ2-5; 10 positions agree with TRBD2. Germline V gives CDR1 SGHTA, CDR2 FQGNSA. This CDR3 is built from 17 residues. Trimming removed 5 bases from V and 2 bases from J; junction bases left unmatched: 11. DNA for the CDR3: TGTGCCAGCAGCCAGCCCCGGCTAGCGGGGGCTCAAGAGACCCAGTACTTC. It specifies CASSQPRLAGAQETQYF.

The J gene is TRBJ2-5, the V gene TRBV25-1; D uncertain. V dropped 2 bases and J dropped 5 bases, with 15 bases sitting between them. The CDR3 covers 15 residues. Germline V CDR1 and CDR2: MGHDK, SYGVNS. The CDR3, as DNA: TGTGCCAGCAGTGAAAACCCCGCTTGGCGGGAGACCCAGTACTTC. As protein: CASSENPAWRETQYF. Drawing the rest from reference TRBV25-1 and TRBJ2-5, the complete variable domain is EADIYQTPRYLVIGTGKKITLECSQTMGHDKMYWYQQDPGMELHLIHYSYGVNSTEKGDLSSESTVSRIRTEHFPLTLESARPSHTSQYLCASSENPAWRETQYFGPGTRLLVL.

This chain uses TRBV13 with TRBJ1-2; tentative D call: TRBD1 (6 bases). The germline CDR1 and CDR2 sequences are PRHDT and FYEKMQ (reference sequence). CDR3 length: 15 amino acids. The V gene lost 1 base and the J gene lost 8 bases, with 17 bases spanning the gap. For the CDR3, the DNA is TGTGCCAGCAGCTTAGAATCCTACAGGGTCGGAGGCTACACCTTC. It yields the protein CASSLESYRVGGYTF.

This chain connects TRBV4-3 to TRBJ2-5, with D unresolved. The CDR3 spans 15 residues. CDR1 and CDR2 (germline): LGHNA, YSLEER. V dropped 0 bases and J dropped 5 bases, with 13 bases sitting between them. This CDR3 is CASSQERAGWETQYF. The CDR3 nucleotides are TGCGCCAGCAGCCAAGAACGAGCAGGTTGGGAGACCCAGTACTTC.

As regards this clone: Other DNA sequences in this sample translate to the same CDR3. The rearrangement links TRBV10-1 to TRBJ2-1; 10 positions agree with TRBD2. This CDR3 is 14 amino acids long. Germline V gives CDR1 WNHNN, CDR2 SYGVQD (reference sequence). The V segment lost 3 bases and the J segment 9 bases; nucleotides outside the gene matches: 5. The CDR3 region is CASSESSGSLEQFF. CDR3 nucleotides: TGCGCCAGCAGTGAATCTAGCGGGAGTCTTGAGCAGTTCTTC.

The chain links TRBV29-1 to TRBJ2-1; possibly TRBD2 for D (7 bases). Germline lookup yields CDR1 SQVTM and CDR2 ANQGSEA. The CDR3 contains 13 residues. V shed 8 bases and J shed 0 bases, with 11 bases lying between them. DNA of the CDR3: TGCAGCCACGGGGGGCGCTCCTACAATGAGCAGTTCTTC. Protein sequence: CSHGGRSYNEQFF.

This clone has just a few counts. The chain joins TRBV27 to TRBJ2-1, with 12 positions matching TRBD2. CDR3 length equals 16 residues. The V gene end was trimmed by 4 bases and the J gene end by 7 bases; junction bases not matched to a gene: 8. Germline values: CDR1 MNHEY, CDR2 SMNVEV (reference sequence). The CDR3 protein is CASSSGLAGLGNEQFF. For the CDR3, the DNA is TGTGCCAGCAGTTCCGGACTAGCGGGACTTGGGAATGAGCAGTTCTTC.

This chain connects TRBV13 to TRBJ2-5; TRBD1 might be the D (5 bases). This CDR3 region has 13 residues. Trimming took 4 bases from V and 2 from J, leaving 8 bases between them. Germline values: CDR1 PRHDT, CDR2 FYEKMQ (reference sequence). The CDR3 sequence is CASSYDRQETQYF. In nucleotides, the CDR3 is TGTGCCAGCAGCTACGACAGACAAGAGACCCAGTACTTC.

The chain joins TRBV11-3 to TRBJ2-2; tentatively, D is TRBD1 (5 bases). The V end lost 8 bases, the J end lost 3 bases, and 10 bases lay between the germline ends. Germline values: CDR1 SGHNT, CDR2 YENEEA. This CDR3 spans 13 amino acids. The DNA of the CDR3 is TGTGCCAGCTCCAGGGAATACACCGGGGAGCTGTTTTTT. It is translated as CASSREYTGELFF.

The V call is TRBV2, the J call TRBJ2-4; weak D call: TRBD2 (6 bases). The CDR3 is 17 residues long. In germline, CDR1 is SNHLY, CDR2 FYNNEI. The ends were cut back, 8 bases at V and 0 bases at J, with 20 bases in the middle. The CDR3, as DNA: TGTGCCAGCCGGCGTCGTAGCGGATTACTAGCCAAAAACATTCAGTACTTC. Amino acids: CASRRRSGLLAKNIQYF.

In regard to this clone: At one end, the junction sequence differs from germline, possibly due to a read error. The rearrangement joins TRBV7-9 to TRBJ2-2; TRBD2 is a possible D gene (6 bases). Germline CDR1 is SEHNR and CDR2 is FQNEAQ (reference sequence). This CDR3 is built from 16 residues. The CDR3 loop reads CSSSLREVLNTGELFF. In DNA form, the CDR3 reads TGTTCCAGCAGCCTCAGGGAGGTCTTGAACACCGGGGAGCTGTTTTTT.

This rearrangement joins TRBV27 to TRBJ2-5, with TRBD2 identical over 10 bases. Trimming cost V 1 base and J 5 bases; bases outside gene matches: 19. The germline V gene encodes CDR1 MNHEY and CDR2 SMNVEV (reference sequence). CDR3 length: 20 amino acids. CDR3 sequence reads: CASSLFPPLGLAQSGETQYF. The CDR3 DNA is TGTGCCAGCAGTTTATTCCCTCCCTTGGGACTAGCGCAGAGTGGGGAGACCCAGTACTTC.

Regarding this clone: Germline and junction disagree at one end, which may indicate a read error. The chain is built from TRBV7-9 and TRBJ2-1; 9 bases line up with TRBD1. Germline V gene data show CDR1 as SEHNR and CDR2 as FQNEAQ (reference sequence). The CDR3 has 18 residues. The CDR3 coding sequence is TGTTCCAGCAGCTTCAGGACAGGGGTACTTATCGGGGGCAATGAGCAGTTCTTC. This gives the protein CSSSFRTGVLIGGNEQFF.